This TCR beta chain stems from a study of OX40 agonist ivuxolimab in advanced cancers. Produced via immunoSEQ multiplex PCR; TCRdb's table is partial and in-frame only. The sample contains more than 95,000 clones, roughly 91% of which appear only once. V was trimmed by 1 base and J by 0 bases, leaving 7 bases between them. The CDR3 is 15 amino acids. Germline CDR1 is SGHTA and CDR2 is FQGNSA. The sequence was obtained from an adult with an advanced solid tumor such as melanoma, head and neck, liver or kidney cancer. This chain joins TRBV7-2 and TRBJ1-5, with unresolved D. The input for sequencing was CD4+ or CD8+ T cells sorted from blood, taken in a trial of the OX40 agonist ivuxolimab. This chain's CDR3 is CASSLVGVSNQPQHF. The DNA of the CDR3 is TGTGCCAGCAGCTTAGTTGGGGTTAGCAATCAGCCCCAGCATTTT.